A selection of T cell receptor beta chains follows, all from one sample in a study of radiotherapy plus CTLA-4 blockade in lung cancer. The assay was immunoSEQ multiplex PCR, and TCRdb's table has in-frame clones only and misses some. The sample includes about 77,000 clones, approximately 73% of them seen just once. This sample comprised peripheral blood, obtained from a patient treated with radiotherapy plus ipilimumab. The receptors originated from a human donor with non-small cell lung cancer whose response to radiotherapy plus ipilimumab could not be evaluated. Each CDR3 is given with its conserved first and last residue. Fields, in order: clone size, D gene, V gene, J gene, CDR3 protein, CDR3 DNA. The D gene is left open where the match is weak. Expanded clones get a size class; other rows say once, few or many, or leave the size out.

>many|.|TRBV5-4|TRBJ2-3
CASSLDVASSTDTQYF
TGTGCCAGCAGCTTGGATGTAGCGAGCAGCACAGATACGCAGTATTTT
>.|.|TRBV7-3|TRBJ2-3
CASSYSKRGSGTDTQYF
TGTGCCAGCAGCTACTCAAAACGAGGGAGTGGCACAGATACGCAGTATTTT
>.|TRBD2|TRBV28|TRBJ2-5
CASSEGLPHPQETQYF
TGTGCCAGCAGCGAGGGACTACCACACCCCCAAGAGACCCAGTACTTC
>.|.|TRBV25-1|TRBJ1-5
CASSEDSYQPQHF
TGTGCCAGCAGTGAGGACAGCTATCAGCCCCAGCATTTT
>once|TRBD2|TRBV6-4|TRBJ2-1
CARPGLAGLYNEQFF
TGTGCCAGACCAGGACTAGCGGGGCTTTACAATGAGCAGTTCTTC
>.|TRBD1|TRBV27|TRBJ1-1
CASTTGANTEAFF
TGTGCCAGCACGACAGGGGCGAACACTGAAGCTTTCTTT
>.|TRBD2|TRBV6-1|TRBJ2-3
CASSASQRGGTDTQYF
TGTGCCAGCAGTGCGAGTCAGCGGGGGGGCACAGATACGCAGTATTTT
>.|.|TRBV27|TRBJ2-7
CASSLTGNEQYF
TGTGCCAGCAGCCTCACAGGGAACGAGCAGTACTTC
>.|.|TRBV28|TRBJ1-1
CASRSRGGAPEAFF
TGTGCCAGCAGATCCCGCGGGGGGGCCCCTGAAGCTTTCTTT
>.|TRBD1|TRBV4-3|TRBJ2-7
CASSQGLPGTGGYEQYF
TGCGCCAGCAGCCAAGGGCTCCCCGGGACAGGGGGGTACGAGCAGTACTTC